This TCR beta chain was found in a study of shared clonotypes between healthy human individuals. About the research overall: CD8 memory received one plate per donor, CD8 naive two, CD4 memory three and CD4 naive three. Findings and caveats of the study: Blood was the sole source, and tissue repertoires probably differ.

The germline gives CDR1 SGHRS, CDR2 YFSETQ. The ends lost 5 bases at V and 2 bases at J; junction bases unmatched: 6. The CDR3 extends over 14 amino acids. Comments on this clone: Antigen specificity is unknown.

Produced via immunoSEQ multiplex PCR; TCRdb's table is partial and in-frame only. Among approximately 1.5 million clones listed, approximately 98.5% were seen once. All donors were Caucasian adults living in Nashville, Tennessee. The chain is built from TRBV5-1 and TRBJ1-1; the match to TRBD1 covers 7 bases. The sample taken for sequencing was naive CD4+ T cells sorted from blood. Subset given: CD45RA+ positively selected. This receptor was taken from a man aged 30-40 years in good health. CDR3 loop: CASRPGTVNTEAFF. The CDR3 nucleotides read TGCGCCAGCAGACCTGGGACAGTCAACACTGAAGCTTTCTTT.